One and the same sample provided the 27 T cell receptor beta chains below, sequenced in a study of T cell clonotyping in hematopoietic cell transplantation. Time point specified: recipient sample about 28 days before transplant, after cytoreduction. TCRdb keeps only in-frame clones here, not all; method: immunoSEQ multiplex PCR. Among more than 40,000 clones listed, around 84% were seen once. Sample: peripheral blood mononuclear cells, taken before stem cell transplant. These receptors were taken from a man aged 55-75 years with acute myeloid leukemia. Some clones in this sample may be carry-over from other donors' samples.

This sequence joins TRBV11-2 and TRBJ2-1; 12 bases line up with TRBD1. The CDR3 runs to 16 residues. CDR1 and CDR2 (germline): SGHAT, FQNNGV. J lost 4 bases, V lost 1 base, and 2 bases had no gene match. CDR3: CASSLGDRGPYNEQFF. As DNA, the CDR3 is TGTGCCAGCAGCTTAGGGGACAGGGGGCCGTACAATGAGCAGTTCTTC.

The V and J genes are TRBV2 and TRBJ2-2, with 8 bases aligning to TRBD1. The trim removed 6 bases at V and 4 bases at J, leaving 4 bases unmatched. The germline V gene encodes CDR1 SNHLY and CDR2 FYNNEI. The CDR3 extends over 14 amino acids. CDR3 nucleotide sequence: TGTGCCAGCAGATCAGACAGGGGCACCGGGGAGCTGTTTTTT. It encodes CASRSDRGTGELFF.

This chain joins TRBV7-3 and TRBJ2-5; D remains unclear. The CDR3 contains 13 residues. The V end lost 5 bases, the J end lost 8 bases, and 15 bases lay between the germline ends. Per germline, CDR1 SGHTA and CDR2 FQGTGA. CDR3: CASSMDGPSTQYF. The CDR3 coding sequence is TGTGCCAGCAGCATGGATGGCCCCTCAACCCAGTACTTC.

The chain carries TRBV6-1 and TRBJ1-1, with TRBD1 as a possible D gene (6 bases). The V end was cut by 6 bases, the J end by 6 bases, with 14 bases between. Per the germline V gene, CDR1 is MNHNS and CDR2 is SASEGT. The CDR3 sequence is 13 residues long. The DNA for the CDR3 is TGTGCCAGCAGGGCGACAGGTAATTCTGAAGCTTTCTTT. Translating gives CASRATGNSEAFF.

The gene calls are TRBV14 and TRBJ1-4; D not certain. V was pared by 4 bases and J by 7 bases, with 16 bases between. Germline V lookup: CDR1 SGHDN, CDR2 FVKESK. The length of the CDR3 is 15 residues. CDR3 sequence (DNA): TGTGCCAGCAGCCCCCCAGGAGCCTGGGGTGAAAAACTGTTTTTT. Residues: CASSPPGAWGEKLFF.

The chain has TRBV4-1 and TRBJ2-6; TRBD1 might be the D (7 bases). Per the germline V gene, CDR1 is MGHRA and CDR2 is YSYEKL. Deletions cut 4 bases from V and 2 bases from J, with 24 bases between. The CDR3 runs 20 residues. The CDR3 bases are TGCGCCAGCAGCCGGGACAGCCTAGGACAGCCGGGAGCTGGGGCCAACGTCCTGACTTTC. This sequence encodes CASSRDSLGQPGAGANVLTF.

This chain connects TRBV19 to TRBJ1-2; perhaps TRBD1 as D (5 bases). The ends were cut back, 7 bases at V and 1 base at J, with 16 bases in the middle. The CDR3 contains 15 residues. Germline V gives CDR1 LNHDA, CDR2 SQIVND (reference sequence). In DNA form, the CDR3 reads TGTGCCAGTAACAATCAAGGGACGGTTAACTATGGCTACACCTTC. Translation: CASNNQGTVNYGYTF.

This clone was observed a few times. This chain uses TRBV5-8 with TRBJ1-4; D is ambiguous. The CDR3 spans 15 residues. The germline V gene encodes CDR1 SGHTS and CDR2 YDEGEE. V lost 2 bases and J lost 0, with 8 bases in between. CDR3 sequence: CASSFMDPTNEKLFF. DNA for the CDR3: TGTGCCAGCAGCTTCATGGACCCAACTAATGAAAAACTGTTTTTT.

The V and J genes are TRBV4-3 and TRBJ1-2; the D gene is possibly TRBD1 (6 bases). V was shortened by 2 bases and J by 8 bases, with 15 bases between the two germline ends. The V gene's germline CDR1 is LGHNA and CDR2 YSLEER. This CDR3 comprises 14 residues. CDR3 bases: TGCGCCAGCAGCCAACTCGGACAGTATAAGGGCTACACCTTC. Protein product: CASSQLGQYKGYTF.

The V call is TRBV4-3, the J call TRBJ2-2, with TRBD2 matching 8 bases. The CDR3 is made up of 16 amino acids. Germline-derived CDR1 and CDR2 are LGHNA and YSLEER. Trimming removed 0 bases from V and 3 bases from J; junction bases left unmatched: 3. The CDR3 DNA is TGCGCCAGCAGCCAAGACGGGCGGGGGGACACCGGGGAGCTGTTTTTT. It codes for CASSQDGRGDTGELFF.

The rearrangement uses TRBV11-3 and TRBJ1-2, with unresolved D. This CDR3 contains 15 residues. The germline gives CDR1 SGHNT, CDR2 YENEEA. V lost 5 bases and J lost 5, with 18 bases in between. In DNA, the CDR3 is TGTGCCAGCAGCCTCCGGGCCCCCTCCCCTTATGGCTACACCTTC. This gives the protein CASSLRAPSPYGYTF.

This clone was seen more than once but under ten times. CDR3 loop: CASSPQGGAYNEQFF. The DNA for the CDR3 is TGTGCCAGCAGCCCTCAAGGAGGAGCCTACAATGAGCAGTTCTTC. The chain uses TRBV7-3 and TRBJ2-1; weak D call: TRBD2 (5 bases). The CDR3 runs 15 residues. Germline CDR1 is SGHTA and CDR2 is FQGTGA. V was shortened by 5 bases and J by 2 bases, with 13 bases between the two germline ends.

The chain couples TRBV19 to TRBJ1-2, with a tentative D call TRBD1 (5 bases). CDR3 length equals 17 residues. Trimming took off 4 bases at V and 1 base at J, with 19 bases between the two ends. Looked up from germline, CDR1 is LNHDA and CDR2 is SQIVND (reference sequence). The CDR3 region has the DNA TGTGCCAGTAGTAGAGGGACGTACGTCGCACTTAACTATGGCTACACCTTC. It encodes CASSRGTYVALNYGYTF.

This chain uses TRBV30 with TRBJ1-6; TRBD1 might be the D (5 bases). Trimming shortened V by 8 bases and J by 6 bases, and 11 bases separated the two germline ends. The CDR3 is made up of 12 amino acids. The V gene's germline CDR1 is GTSNPN and CDR2 SVGIG (reference sequence). The CDR3 DNA reads TGTGCCGCGGGACGGAGTAATTCACCCCTCCACTTT. Its translation is CAAGRSNSPLHF.

As concerns this clone: This same CDR3 is encoded by further DNA sequences in the sample. The chain employs TRBV11-3 and TRBJ1-1; D ambiguous. Trimming took off 3 bases at V and 4 bases at J, with 9 bases between the two ends. This CDR3 contains 13 residues. Germline lookup yields CDR1 SGHNT and CDR2 YENEEA. DNA for the CDR3: TGTGCCAGCAGCTTCGGGGTCGGCACTGAAGCTTTCTTT. Protein: CASSFGVGTEAFF.

The chain joins TRBV7-9 to TRBJ1-1, with 7 bases identical to TRBD1. Germline V lookup: CDR1 SEHNR, CDR2 FQNEAQ (reference sequence). This CDR3 comprises 14 residues. V lost 5 bases, J lost 2 bases, and 5 bases stayed unmatched. The chain's CDR3 is CASSPGTANTEAFF. In nucleotides, the CDR3 is TGTGCCAGCAGCCCCGGGACAGCAAACACTGAAGCTTTCTTT. Drawing the rest from reference TRBV7-9 and TRBJ1-1, the complete variable domain is DTGVSQNPRHKITKRGQNVTFRCDPISEHNRLYWYRQTLGQGPEFLTYFQNEAQLEKSRLLSDRFSAERPKGSFSTLEIQRTEQGDSAMYLCASSPGTANTEAFFGQGTRLTVV.

This clone is deemed medium-sized (0.01 to 0.1%). This chain connects TRBV4-2 to TRBJ1-6; D not resolved. The ends were cut back, 1 base at V and 7 bases at J, with 8 bases in the middle. This CDR3 is 14 amino acids long. In germline, CDR1 is LGHNA, CDR2 YNFKEQ. The DNA of the CDR3 is TGTGCCAGCAGCCAAGTCACACTGAATTCACCCCTCCACTTT. Encoded protein: CASSQVTLNSPLHF.

V usage is TRBV5-1 and J usage is TRBJ2-5, with D tentatively TRBD1 (5 bases). V gave up 3 bases and J gave up 2 bases, with 8 bases separating them. The CDR3 is 13 residues long. Germline CDR1 reads SGHRS; CDR2 reads YFSETQ. The CDR3 DNA follows: TGCGCCAGCAGCTACACAGGACAAGAGACCCAGTACTTC. This codes for CASSYTGQETQYF.

This sequence joins TRBV2 and TRBJ2-5; TRBD2 aligns across 10 bases. Germline V lookup: CDR1 SNHLY, CDR2 FYNNEI. This CDR3 is built from 14 residues. V shed 6 bases and J 5 bases; nucleotides not matched to a gene: 6. Here the CDR3 DNA reads TGTGCCAGCAGGTTTAGCGGGGGGCTGGAGACCCAGTACTTC. As protein: CASRFSGGLETQYF.

This clone was seen a handful of times. The chain links TRBV7-2 to TRBJ2-7; 9 bases agree with TRBD2. Germline values: CDR1 SGHTA, CDR2 FQGNSA. The J segment lost 3 bases and the V segment lost 6 bases, leaving 9 bases of the junction unmatched. This CDR3 contains 15 residues. CDR3 in amino acids: CASSVRGSGGYEQYF. The CDR3 nucleotides are TGTGCCAGCAGTGTTAGGGGTAGCGGGGGCTACGAGCAGTACTTC.

V usage is TRBV4-1 and J usage is TRBJ2-7, with 7 bases fitting TRBD1. Trimming cost V 1 base and J 2 bases; bases outside gene matches: 8. The CDR3 is 16 amino acids. CDR1 and CDR2 (germline): MGHRA, YSYEKL. In nucleotides, the CDR3 is TGCGCCAGCAGCCAAGCTGTATCCGGGACAGCCTACGAGCAGTACTTC. Its translation: CASSQAVSGTAYEQYF.

This rearrangement joins TRBV13 to TRBJ2-1; D is ambiguous. CDR3 size: 13 residues. The germline CDR1 and CDR2 sequences are PRHDT and FYEKMQ (reference sequence). Trimming took off 10 bases at V and 6 bases at J, with 16 bases between the two ends. CDR3: CATTQAVGNEQFF. DNA for the CDR3: TGTGCCACTACGCAGGCGGTGGGCAATGAGCAGTTCTTC.

The V call is TRBV9, the J call TRBJ1-1; no definite D call. The CDR3 has 14 residues. V lost 4 bases to trimming and J lost 2 bases, with 12 bases between them. CDR1 is SGDLS, CDR2 YYNGEE, per germline. The CDR3 protein is CASSSTVTNTEAFF. The CDR3 DNA sequence: TGTGCCAGCAGCTCTACGGTTACAAACACTGAAGCTTTCTTT.

This clone was seen a few times. This chain links TRBV28 with TRBJ1-5; TRBD1 is a possible D gene (5 bases). The germline gives CDR1 MDHEN, CDR2 SYDVKM. CDR3 length equals 14 residues. V was trimmed by 5 bases and J by 4 bases, leaving 12 bases between them. The CDR3 DNA is TGTGCCAGCAGTGCAGGGCCACGGAATCAGCCCCAGCATTTT. Its translation: CASSAGPRNQPQHF.

The V and J genes are TRBV30 and TRBJ1-2; a weak D match, TRBD1 (6 bases). This CDR3 spans 13 amino acids. V lost 7 bases to trimming and J lost 4 bases, with 16 bases between them. Germline CDR1 is GTSNPN and CDR2 is SVGIG (reference sequence). The CDR3 DNA reads as TGTGCCTCCCCAGGGGAGGCCCGCTATGGCTACACCTTC. Amino acids: CASPGEARYGYTF.

V and J are TRBV5-6 and TRBJ1-3; D unclear. Germline CDR1 and CDR2: SGHDT and YYEEEE. V lost 0 bases and J lost 0, with 10 bases in between. CDR3 length: 16 residues. The CDR3 here is CASSLGYSDSGNTIYF. The CDR3 DNA sequence: TGTGCCAGCAGCTTGGGTTATAGCGACTCTGGAAACACCATATATTTT.

V is TRBV5-1 and J is TRBJ1-1; weak D call: TRBD1 (6 bases). Trimming shortened V by 0 bases and J by 5 bases, and 11 bases separated the two germline ends. This CDR3 comprises 14 residues. The germline gives CDR1 SGHRS, CDR2 YFSETQ. CDR3 nucleotides: TGCGCCAGCAGCTTGGCAGGGGTGGGGACTGAAGCTTTCTTT. It translates to CASSLAGVGTEAFF.